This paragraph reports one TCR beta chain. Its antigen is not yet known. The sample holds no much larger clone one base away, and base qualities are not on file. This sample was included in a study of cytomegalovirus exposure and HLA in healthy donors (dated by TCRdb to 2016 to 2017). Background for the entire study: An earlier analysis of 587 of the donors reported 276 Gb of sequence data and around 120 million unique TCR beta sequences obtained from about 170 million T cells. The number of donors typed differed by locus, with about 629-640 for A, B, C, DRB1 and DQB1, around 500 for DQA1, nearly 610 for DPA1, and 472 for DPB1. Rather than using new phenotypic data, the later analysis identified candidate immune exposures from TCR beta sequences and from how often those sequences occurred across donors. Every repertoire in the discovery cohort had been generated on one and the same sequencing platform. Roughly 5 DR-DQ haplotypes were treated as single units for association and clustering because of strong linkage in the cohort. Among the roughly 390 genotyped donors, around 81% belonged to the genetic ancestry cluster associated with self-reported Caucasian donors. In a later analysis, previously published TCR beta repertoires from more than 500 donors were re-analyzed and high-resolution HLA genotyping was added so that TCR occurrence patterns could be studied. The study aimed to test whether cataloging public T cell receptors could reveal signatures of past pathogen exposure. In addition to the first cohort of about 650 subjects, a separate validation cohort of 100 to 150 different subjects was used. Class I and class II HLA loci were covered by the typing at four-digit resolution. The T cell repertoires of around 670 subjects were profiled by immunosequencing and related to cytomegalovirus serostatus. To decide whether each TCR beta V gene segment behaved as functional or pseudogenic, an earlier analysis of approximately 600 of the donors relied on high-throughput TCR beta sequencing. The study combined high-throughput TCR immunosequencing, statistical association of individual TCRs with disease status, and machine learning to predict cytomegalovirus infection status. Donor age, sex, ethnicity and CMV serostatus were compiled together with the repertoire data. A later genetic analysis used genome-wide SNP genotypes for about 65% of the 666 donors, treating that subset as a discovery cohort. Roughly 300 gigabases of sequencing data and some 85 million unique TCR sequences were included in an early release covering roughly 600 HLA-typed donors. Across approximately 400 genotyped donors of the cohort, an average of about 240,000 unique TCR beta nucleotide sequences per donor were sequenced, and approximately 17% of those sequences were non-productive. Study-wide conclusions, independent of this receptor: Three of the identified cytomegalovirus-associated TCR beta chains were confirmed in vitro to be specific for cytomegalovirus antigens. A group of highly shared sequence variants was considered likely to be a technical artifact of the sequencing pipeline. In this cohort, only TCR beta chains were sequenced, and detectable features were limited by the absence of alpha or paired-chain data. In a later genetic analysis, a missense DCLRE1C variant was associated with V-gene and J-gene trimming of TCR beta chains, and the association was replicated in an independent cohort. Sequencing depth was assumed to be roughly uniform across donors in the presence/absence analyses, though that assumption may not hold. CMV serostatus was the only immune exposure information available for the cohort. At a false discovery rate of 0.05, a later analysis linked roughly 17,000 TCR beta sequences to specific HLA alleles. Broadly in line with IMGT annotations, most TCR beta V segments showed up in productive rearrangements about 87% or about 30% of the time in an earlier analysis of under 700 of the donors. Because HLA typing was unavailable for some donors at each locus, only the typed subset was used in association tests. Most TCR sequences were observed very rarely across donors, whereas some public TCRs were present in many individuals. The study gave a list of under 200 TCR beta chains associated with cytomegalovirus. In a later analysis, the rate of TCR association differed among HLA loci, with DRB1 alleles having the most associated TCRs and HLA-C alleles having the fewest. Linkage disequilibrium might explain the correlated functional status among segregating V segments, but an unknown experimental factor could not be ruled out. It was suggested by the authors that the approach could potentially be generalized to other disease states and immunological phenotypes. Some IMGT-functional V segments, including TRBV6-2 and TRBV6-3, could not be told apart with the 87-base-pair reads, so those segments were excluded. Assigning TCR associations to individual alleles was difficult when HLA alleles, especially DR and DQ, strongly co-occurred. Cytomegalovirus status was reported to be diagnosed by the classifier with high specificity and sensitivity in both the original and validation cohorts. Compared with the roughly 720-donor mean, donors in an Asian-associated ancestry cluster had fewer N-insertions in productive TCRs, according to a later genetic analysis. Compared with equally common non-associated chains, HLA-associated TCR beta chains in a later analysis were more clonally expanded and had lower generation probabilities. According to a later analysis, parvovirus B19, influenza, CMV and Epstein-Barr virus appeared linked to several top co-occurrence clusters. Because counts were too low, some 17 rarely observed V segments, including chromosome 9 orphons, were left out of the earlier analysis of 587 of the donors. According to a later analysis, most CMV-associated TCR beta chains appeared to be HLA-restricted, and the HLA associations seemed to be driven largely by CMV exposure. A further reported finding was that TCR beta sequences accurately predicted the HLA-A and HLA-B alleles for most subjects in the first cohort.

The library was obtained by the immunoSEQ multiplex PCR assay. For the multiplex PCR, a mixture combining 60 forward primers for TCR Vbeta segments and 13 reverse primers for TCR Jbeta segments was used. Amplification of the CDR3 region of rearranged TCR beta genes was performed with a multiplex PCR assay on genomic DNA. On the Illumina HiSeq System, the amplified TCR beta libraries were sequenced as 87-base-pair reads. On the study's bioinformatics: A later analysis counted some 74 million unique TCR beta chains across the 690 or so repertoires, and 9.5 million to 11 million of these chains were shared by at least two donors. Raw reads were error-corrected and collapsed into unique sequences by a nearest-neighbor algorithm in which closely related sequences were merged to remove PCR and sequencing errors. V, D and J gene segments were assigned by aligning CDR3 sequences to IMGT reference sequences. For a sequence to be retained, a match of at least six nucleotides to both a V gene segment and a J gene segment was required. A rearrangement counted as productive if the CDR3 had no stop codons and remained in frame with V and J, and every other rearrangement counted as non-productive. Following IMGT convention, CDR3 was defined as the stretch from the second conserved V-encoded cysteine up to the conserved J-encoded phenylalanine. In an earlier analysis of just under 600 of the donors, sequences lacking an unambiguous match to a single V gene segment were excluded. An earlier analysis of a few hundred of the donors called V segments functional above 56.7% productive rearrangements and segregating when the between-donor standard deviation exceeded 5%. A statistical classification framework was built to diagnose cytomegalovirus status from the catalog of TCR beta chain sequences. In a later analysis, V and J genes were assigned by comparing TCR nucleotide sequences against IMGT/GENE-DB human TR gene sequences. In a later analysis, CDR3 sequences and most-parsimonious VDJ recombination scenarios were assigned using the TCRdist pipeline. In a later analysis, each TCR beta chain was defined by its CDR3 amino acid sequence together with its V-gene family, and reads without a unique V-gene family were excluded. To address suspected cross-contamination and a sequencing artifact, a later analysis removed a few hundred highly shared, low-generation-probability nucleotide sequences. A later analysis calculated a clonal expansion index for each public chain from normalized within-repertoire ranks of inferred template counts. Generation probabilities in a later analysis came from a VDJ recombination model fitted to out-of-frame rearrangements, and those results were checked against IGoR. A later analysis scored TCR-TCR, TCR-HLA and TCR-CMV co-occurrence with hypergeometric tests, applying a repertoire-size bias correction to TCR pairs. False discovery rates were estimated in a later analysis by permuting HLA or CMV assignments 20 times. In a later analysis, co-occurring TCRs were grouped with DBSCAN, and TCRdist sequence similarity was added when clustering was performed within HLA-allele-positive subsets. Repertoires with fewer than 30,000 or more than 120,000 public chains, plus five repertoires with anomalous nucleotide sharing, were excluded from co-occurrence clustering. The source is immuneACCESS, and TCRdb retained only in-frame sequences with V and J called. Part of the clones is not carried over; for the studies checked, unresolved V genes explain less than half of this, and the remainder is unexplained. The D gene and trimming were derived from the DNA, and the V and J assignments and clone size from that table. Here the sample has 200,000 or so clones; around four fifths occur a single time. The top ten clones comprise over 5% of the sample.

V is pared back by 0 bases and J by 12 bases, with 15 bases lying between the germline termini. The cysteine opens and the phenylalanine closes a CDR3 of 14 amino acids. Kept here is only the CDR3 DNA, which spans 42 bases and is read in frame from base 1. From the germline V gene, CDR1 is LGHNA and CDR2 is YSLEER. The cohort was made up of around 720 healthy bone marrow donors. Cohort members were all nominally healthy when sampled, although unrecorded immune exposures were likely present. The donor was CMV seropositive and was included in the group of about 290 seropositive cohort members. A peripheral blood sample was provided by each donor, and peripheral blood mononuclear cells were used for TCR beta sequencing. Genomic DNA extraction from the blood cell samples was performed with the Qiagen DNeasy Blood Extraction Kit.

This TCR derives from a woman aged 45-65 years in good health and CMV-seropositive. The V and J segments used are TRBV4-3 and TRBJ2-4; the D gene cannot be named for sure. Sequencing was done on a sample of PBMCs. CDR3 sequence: CASSQDRHNQSQYF. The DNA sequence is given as TGCGCCAGCAGCCAAGATAGACATAATCAAAGTCAGTACTTC.